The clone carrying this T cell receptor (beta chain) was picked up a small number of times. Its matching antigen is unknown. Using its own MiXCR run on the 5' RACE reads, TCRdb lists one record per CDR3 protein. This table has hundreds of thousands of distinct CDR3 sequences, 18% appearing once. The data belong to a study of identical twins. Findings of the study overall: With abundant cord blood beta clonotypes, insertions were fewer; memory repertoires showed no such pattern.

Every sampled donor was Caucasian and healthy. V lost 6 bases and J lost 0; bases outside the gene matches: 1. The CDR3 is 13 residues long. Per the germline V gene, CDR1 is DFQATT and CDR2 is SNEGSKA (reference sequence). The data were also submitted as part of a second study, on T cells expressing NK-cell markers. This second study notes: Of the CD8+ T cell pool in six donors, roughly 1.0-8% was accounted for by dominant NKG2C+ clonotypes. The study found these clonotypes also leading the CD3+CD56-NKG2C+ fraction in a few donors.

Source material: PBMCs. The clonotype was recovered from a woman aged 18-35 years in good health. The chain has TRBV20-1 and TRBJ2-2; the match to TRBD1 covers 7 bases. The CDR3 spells CSATGTNTGELFF. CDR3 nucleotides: TGCAGTGCGACAGGGACGAACACCGGGGAGCTGTTTTTT.